A single sample gave rise to the 20 T cell receptor beta chains below, sequenced in a study of glioma-infiltrating T cells. The iRepertoire nested amplicon-rescue multiplex PCR amplified TCR alpha and beta CDR3s from RNA. TCRdb reprocessed the multiplex PCR reads via MiXCR and lists one record per CDR3 protein. The data show about 130,000 distinct CDR3 sequences, roughly 24% seen once. Sequencing used glioma tissue, nonneoplastic brain tissue, or PBMCs (not recorded which). These receptors were collected from a human donor with low-grade glioma or glioblastoma, undergoing nonglioma brain surgery, or in good health (not recorded which).

The sample holds many counts of this clonotype. The chain carries TRBV20-1 and TRBJ2-7; either TRBD1 or TRBD2 may fit D (5 bases each). With 0 bases removed from V and 2 bases from J, the gap between germline ends came to 17 bases. The CDR3 is made up of 16 amino acids. Germline CDR1 DFQATT, CDR2 SNEGSKA (reference sequence). As DNA, the CDR3 is TGCAGTGCTAGAGATTCGGGCAGGGAGTTTACCTACGAGCAGTACTTC. Its translation is CSARDSGREFTYEQYF.

V gene TRBV6-2 or TRBV6-3 combines with J gene TRBJ2-3, with TRBD2 matching 12 bases. The CDR3 totals 16 residues. Trimming removed 6 bases from V and 5 bases from J; junction bases left unmatched: 9. The germline V gene has CDR1 MNHEY and CDR2 SVGEGT. Here the CDR3 reads CASSALAGGALDTQYF. The CDR3 nucleotides are TGTGCCAGCAGCGCCCTAGCGGGAGGGGCTCTAGATACGCAGTATTTT.

This clonotype rates as medium-sized. The rearrangement links TRBV20-1 to TRBJ1-5, with D unresolved. Germline V lookup: CDR1 DFQATT, CDR2 SNEGSKA (reference sequence). The ends were cut back, 1 base at V and 4 bases at J, with 11 bases in the middle. CDR3 length: 14 amino acids. The CDR3 bases are TGCAGTGCTAGAGGAGGGAGGGAAAATCAGCCCCAGCATTTT. Amino acid sequence: CSARGGRENQPQHF.

Concerning this clonotype: A single base separates this from a much larger clone, so it may be a read error. The genes are TRBV5-1 and TRBJ2-1; possible D gene TRBD2, 6 bases. The germline gives CDR1 SGHRS, CDR2 YFSETQ. The CDR3 is made up of 17 amino acids. The CDR3 DNA sequence: TGCGCCAGCAGCTTGGGACGGGACTTCAGCTCCTACAATGAGCAGTTATTC. Its protein product is CASSLGRDFSSYNEQLF.

This clonotype was detected many times. The J gene is TRBJ2-3, the V gene TRBV3-1; a weak D match, TRBD2 (6 bases). V was shortened by 1 base and J by 6 bases, with 11 bases between the two germline ends. The germline V gene has CDR1 LGHDT and CDR2 YNNKEL (reference sequence). This CDR3 has 14 residues. CDR3 loop: CASSQGAGTDTQYF. The CDR3 DNA sequence: TGTGCCAGCAGCCAAGGGGCGGGAACGGATACGCAGTATTTT.

This clonotype was seen ten or more times. V usage is TRBV11-2 and J usage is TRBJ2-3; D remains ambiguous. CDR3 size: 11 residues. Deletions cut 5 bases from V and 2 bases from J, with 2 bases between. The germline V gene has CDR1 SGHAT and CDR2 FQNNGV. The CDR3: CASSVTDTQYF. The CDR3 DNA is TGTGCCAGCAGCGTCACAGATACGCAGTATTTT.

This clonotype has only one observation. This sequence may be a read error, since a much larger clone differs from it by one base. The chain joins TRBV3-1 to TRBJ1-3; D gene uncertain. The V end was cut by 6 bases, the J end by 2 bases, with 14 bases between. This CDR3 spans 15 amino acids. Germline values: CDR1 LGHDT, CDR2 YNNKEL (reference sequence). CDR3 residues: CASRTNKDPGNTIYF. CDR3 coding DNA: TGTGCCAGCAGGACCAACAAGGACCCTGGAAACACCATATATTTT. Based on the CDR3 plus reference TRBV3-1 and TRBJ1-3, the full variable domain is DTAVSQTPKYLVTQMGNDKSIKCEQNLGHDTMYWYKQDSKKFLKIMFSYNNKELIINETVPNRFSPKSPDKAHLNLHINSLELGDSAVYFCASRTNKDPGNTIYFGEGSWLTVV.

With regard to this clonotype: With a much larger clone just one base away, this may be a read error. The rearrangement uses TRBV12-3 or TRBV12-4 and TRBJ1-2, with D maybe TRBD1 (5 bases). Trimming cost V 10 bases and J 4 bases, with 13 bases left between them. This CDR3 is 12 amino acids long. The CDR3 reads CANVRGGYGYTF. The CDR3 DNA reads TGTGCCAACGTTCGGGGCGGCTATGGCTACACCTTC.

V is TRBV9 and J is TRBJ2-7; D is perhaps TRBD2 (6 bases). The CDR3 is 14 residues long. The germline CDR1 and CDR2 sequences are SGDLS and YYNGEE. Between the trimmed V and J ends, which lost 0 bases and 2 bases, there was a span of 9 bases. CDR3 protein: CASSVGGTTYEQYF. The CDR3 coding sequence is TGTGCCAGCAGCGTAGGCGGGACCACCTACGAGCAGTACTTC.

The chain has TRBV6-1 and TRBJ2-7, with TRBD2 matching 9 bases. CDR1 MNHNS and CDR2 SASEGT come from the germline V gene. This CDR3 comprises 16 residues. V shed 6 bases and J 2 bases; nucleotides not matched to a gene: 11. CDR3 DNA sequence: TGTGCCAGCAGAAGAGGACTAGCGAGCCTGCCCTACGAGCAGTACTTC. Translation: CASRRGLASLPYEQYF.

This chain uses TRBV4-2 with TRBJ2-7; the D is unclear. Trimming pared 0 bases from V and 0 bases from J, leaving 18 bases between. The length of the CDR3 is 18 residues. Germline V gene sequence: CDR1 LGHNA, CDR2 YNFKEQ. The DNA for the CDR3 is TGTGCCAGCAGCCAAGAAGTTGGGAACTCACCGAGCTCCTACGAGCAGTACTTC. Residues: CASSQEVGNSPSSYEQYF.

Details on this clonotype: Because it lacks the conserved phenylalanine or tryptophan at the end, this CDR3 is likely a read error. This chain connects TRBV6-6 to TRBJ1-5; a weak D match, TRBD1 (6 bases). CDR1 MNHNY and CDR2 SVGAGI come from the germline V gene (reference sequence). This CDR3 is 16 amino acids long. The V end lost 5 bases, the J end lost 3 bases, and 17 bases lay between the germline ends. CDR3 coding DNA: TGTGCCAGCAGTGAGCTGACAGGCGATAACAATCAGCCCCAGCATCTT. Residues: CASSELTGDNNQPQHL.

This clonotype was recorded a few times. The rearrangement links TRBV29-1 to TRBJ2-5; TRBD1 matches 7 bases. The germline V gene encodes CDR1 SQVTM and CDR2 ANQGSEA. The CDR3 contains 16 residues. With 0 bases clipped from V and 2 bases from J, the junction kept 9 bases outside the gene matches. In DNA form, the CDR3 reads TGCAGCGTTGAAGATACCGACAGGGTGGCGCAAGAGACCCAGTACTTC. Translated, it gives CSVEDTDRVAQETQYF.

This clonotype was observed many times. The chain joins TRBV19 to TRBJ2-1; 7 bases align to TRBD2. V dropped 3 bases and J dropped 0; count of bases not matched to a gene: 14. The CDR3 covers 19 residues. The germline V gene has CDR1 LNHDA and CDR2 SQIVND (reference sequence). Written as DNA, the CDR3 is TGTGCCAGTAGTATTTTGGCTAGCGGACCGTACGTCTCCTACAATGAGCAGTTCTTC. Protein sequence: CASSILASGPYVSYNEQFF.

The chain couples TRBV19 to TRBJ1-5; TRBD1 is a possible D gene (6 bases). CDR1 is LNHDA and CDR2 is SQIVND in the germline V gene (reference sequence). V was trimmed by 7 bases and J by 3 bases, leaving 13 bases between them. The CDR3 is 14 amino acids. The CDR3, as DNA: TGTGCCAGTACCAGGGCAGGGGACAATCAGCCCCAGCATTTT. Protein: CASTRAGDNQPQHF.

The chain has TRBV5-4 and TRBJ2-3; 9 bases align to TRBD1. Unmatched junction bases numbered 4, after V lost 5 bases and J lost 3 bases. Looked up from germline, CDR1 is SGHNT and CDR2 is YYREEE (reference sequence). The CDR3 runs to 14 residues. CDR3 in amino acids: CASRVDRGTDTQYF. The CDR3, as DNA: TGTGCCAGCAGGGTGGACAGGGGAACAGATACGCAGTATTTT.

This clonotype was counted a few times. V is TRBV3-1 and J is TRBJ2-7, with TRBD2 matching over 10 bases. CDR1 is LGHDT and CDR2 is YNNKEL in the germline V gene (reference sequence). V dropped 3 bases and J dropped 4; count of bases not matched to a gene: 9. The length of the CDR3 is 16 residues. CDR3 nucleotide sequence: TGTGCCAGCAGCCACCAAGCGGGAGGGACCTTATACGAGCAGTACTTC. It encodes CASSHQAGGTLYEQYF.

This clonotype came up many times. The rearrangement links TRBV28 to TRBJ2-7; weak D call: TRBD1 (6 bases). CDR3 size: 12 residues. CDR1 is MDHEN and CDR2 is SYDVKM in the germline V gene. Trimming cost V 3 bases and J 12 bases, with 15 bases left between them. CDR3 sequence (DNA): TGTGCCAGCAGTTTGCCCAGGGGCTCTATGTACTTC. Residues: CASSLPRGSMYF.

The CDR3 DNA reads TGCGCCAGCAGTGAGTCGACTAGCCGCAGCTGCGAGCAGTACTTC. This gives the protein CASSESTSRSCEQYF. The chain combines TRBV10-2 with TRBJ2-7; TRBD2 agrees at 7 bases. In germline, CDR1 is WSHSY, CDR2 SAAADI. The junction had 8 bases not matched to a gene; V was cut back by 0 bases and J by 6 bases. The CDR3 contains 15 residues.

The CDR3 region is CASSQFYEPGLASYEQYF. The CDR3 DNA reads as TGTGCCAGCAGTCAATTCTATGAACCGGGACTAGCCTCCTACGAGCAGTACTTC. V is TRBV6-2 or TRBV6-3 and J is TRBJ2-7; TRBD2 aligns across 9 bases. Trimming took 5 bases from V and 0 from J; bases not matched to a gene: 14. CDR1 and CDR2 from the germline V gene are MNHEY and SVGEGT. The CDR3 consists of 18 residues.